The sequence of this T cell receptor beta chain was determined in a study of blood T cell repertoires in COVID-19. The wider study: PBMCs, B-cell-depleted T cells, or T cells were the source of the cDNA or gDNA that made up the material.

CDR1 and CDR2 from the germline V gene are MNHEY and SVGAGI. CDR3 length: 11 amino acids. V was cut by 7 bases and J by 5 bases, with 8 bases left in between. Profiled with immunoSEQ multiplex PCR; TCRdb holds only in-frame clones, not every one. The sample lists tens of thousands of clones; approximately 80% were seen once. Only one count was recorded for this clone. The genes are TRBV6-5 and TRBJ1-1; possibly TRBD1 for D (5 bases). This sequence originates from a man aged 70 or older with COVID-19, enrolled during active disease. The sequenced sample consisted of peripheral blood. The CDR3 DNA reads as TGTGCCAGCACCAAGGGGACTGAAGCTTTCTTT. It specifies CASTKGTEAFF.